These T cell receptor beta chains were read from a single sample in a study of glioma-infiltrating T cells. Using its own MiXCR run on the multiplex PCR reads, TCRdb lists one record per CDR3 protein. The sample holds 85,000 to 110,000 distinct CDR3 sequences, about 30% seen once. Sequencing was performed on glioma tissue, nonneoplastic brain tissue, or PBMCs (not recorded which). Every receptor here comes from a human donor with low-grade glioma or glioblastoma, undergoing nonglioma brain surgery, or in good health (not recorded which). Both conserved end residues are part of each CDR3. D genes are given only for firm matches. Part of the rows lack a size; the others show once, few, many or a class for expanded clones.

v_gene: TRBV7-2
abundance: few
d_gene: TRBD2
j_gene: TRBJ2-6
CDR3nt: TGTGCCAGCAGCCCCAGGACTAGCGGGGTCTCTGGGGCCAACGTCCTGACTTTC
CDR3aa: CASSPRTSGVSGANVLTF

v_gene: TRBV12-3/TRBV12-4
abundance: many
d_gene: -
j_gene: TRBJ1-3
CDR3nt: TGTGCCAGCAGTTATTCAGGAAACACCATATATTTT
CDR3aa: CASSYSGNTIYF

v_gene: TRBV7-2
abundance: many
d_gene: TRBD2
j_gene: TRBJ2-7
CDR3nt: TGTGCCAGCAGCTCAATAGCGGGGGGGTACGAGCAGTACTTC
CDR3aa: CASSSIAGGYEQYF

v_gene: TRBV7-9
abundance: many
d_gene: -
j_gene: TRBJ2-5
CDR3nt: TGTGCCAGCAGCCCAGCAATCCAAGAGACCCAGTACTTC
CDR3aa: CASSPAIQETQYF

v_gene: TRBV7-9
abundance: many
d_gene: -
j_gene: TRBJ2-3
CDR3nt: TGTGCCAGCAGCTTCGGCAGAAACACAGATACGCAGTATTTT
CDR3aa: CASSFGRNTDTQYF

v_gene: TRBV7-2
abundance: many
d_gene: -
j_gene: TRBJ1-2
CDR3nt: TGTGCCAGCAGCTTACGGGATAACTATGGCTACACCTTC
CDR3aa: CASSLRDNYGYTF

v_gene: TRBV6-1
abundance: -
d_gene: -
j_gene: TRBJ2-4
CDR3nt: TGTGCCAGCAGTTTGGGAGGAAACATTCAGCACTTC
CDR3aa: CASSLGGNIQHF

v_gene: TRBV20-1
abundance: few
d_gene: -
j_gene: TRBJ2-7
CDR3nt: TGCAGTGCTAGATCCCCTCGAGGGGGACGCGAGCAGTACTTC
CDR3aa: CSARSPRGGREQYF

v_gene: TRBV20-1
abundance: -
d_gene: -
j_gene: TRBJ1-4
CDR3nt: TGCAGTGCCGCGAATGAGGGCAAAGAAAAACTGTTTTTT
CDR3aa: CSAANEGKEKLFF

v_gene: TRBV12-3/TRBV12-4
abundance: -
d_gene: TRBD2
j_gene: TRBJ2-5
CDR3nt: TGTGCCAGCAGTTCTAGCGGGGGGGCTCAGACCCAGTACTTC
CDR3aa: CASSSSGGAQTQYF

v_gene: TRBV29-1
abundance: -
d_gene: TRBD1
j_gene: TRBJ2-7
CDR3nt: TGCAGCGTTTTCCAGGGGGCGTTCTCCGAGCAGTACTTC
CDR3aa: CSVFQGAFSEQYF